This T cell receptor beta chain was identified during a study of blood T cell repertoires in COVID-19. Study details: The United States, Italy and Spain supplied acute and convalescent COVID-19 samples. In each case, the material was cDNA or gDNA derived from T cells, B-cell-depleted T cells, or PBMCs.

The CDR3 is 15 residues long. Germline CDR1 and CDR2: SGHRS and YFSETQ. The V gene end was trimmed by 0 bases and the J gene end by 9 bases; junction bases not matched to a gene: 8. Recruited during active infection, patients (from Seattle) were subsequently followed longitudinally. Under the authors' procedure: Scientists estimated how many nucleated cells there were by amplifying reference gene primers. Profiled with immunoSEQ multiplex PCR; TCRdb holds only in-frame clones, not every one. The D gene and trimming were derived from the DNA, and the V and J assignments and clone size from that table. This table holds around 310,000 clones, approximately 92% found once.

The rearrangement uses TRBV5-1 and TRBJ2-1; 8 nucleotides line up with TRBD2. The sequence was collected from a woman in her twenties or thirties with COVID-19, enrolled during active disease. Sequenced sample: peripheral blood. Here the CDR3 reads CASSLAVGRASEQFF. CDR3 DNA: TGCGCCAGCAGCTTGGCCGTCGGGAGGGCGAGTGAGCAGTTCTTC.